What follows is one TCR beta chain and its context. This clonotype has a handful of counts. This clone's antigen is unknown. No clone much larger than this one lies a single base away; base qualities are absent. The protocol used for the library was 5' RACE. The instrument given in TCRdb is Illumina Genome Analyzer IIx. The RNA-based TCR cDNA libraries were made using a previously described protocol that was modified in several ways. To prevent cross-contamination, sample-specific barcodes were introduced on both ends of each TCR cDNA library during cDNA synthesis and amplification. Turning to the authors' computational methods: Between about 95,000 and nearly 550,000 clonotypes were identified per individual, and about 2 to 3.6 million CDR3-containing reads were obtained per library. After reads with improper barcode index combinations were thrown out, a cloneset for each library was built using the MiTCR software. While assembling CDR3 clonotypes, MiTCR filtered or rescued low-quality reads and corrected PCR and sequencing errors. Artificial out-of-frame clonotypes were mapped to in-frame sequences, with one indel allowed in the CDR3, and then removed. Similarity in V and J gene usage between donors was calculated as the Jensen-Shannon divergence divided by the mean entropy. In TCRdb, the public reads were trimmed at Q25 with fastp and aligned with MiXCR, with productive beta chains retained. CDR3 protein duplicates are merged, each entry listing the most common genes and DNA. These V and J calls rely on TCRdb rather than the paper's analysis. This sample lists fewer than 450,000 distinct CDR3 sequences; over 25% were detected once. Roughly 5.5% of the sample belongs to the ten largest clones.

The sample is drawn from a study of identical twins' blood T cells (dated by TCRdb to the early 2010s). About the full investigation: About 52 million Illumina reads were obtained across 12 libraries, of which six were alpha-chain libraries and six were beta-chain libraries. TCR alpha and beta chain repertoires of three pairs of monozygous twins were compared using next-generation sequencing to assess genetic influence on repertoire formation.

Six healthy women forming three monozygous twin pairs were used as donors. Each of the three twin pairs had been raised together, and the twins in each pair were thought likely to have encountered the same infectious agents and vaccines. TCR cDNA libraries were prepared from RNA that had been isolated from peripheral blood mononuclear cells. The germline V gene (reference sequence) specifies LNHDA as CDR1 and SQIVND as CDR2. Between the V and J ends, shortened by 1 base and 6 bases respectively, the junction contains 21 bases. The CDR3 sequence holds 17 residues, the cysteine and phenylalanine included. The sequence is cut down to CDR3 DNA, 51 bases in frame from base 1. Broad study findings and their caveats: Because the twins were raised together, environmental influences could not be ruled out as an explanation for the similarity between twins. Among the most abundant TCRbeta clonotypes, every donor shared more CDR3 sequences with her own twin than with unrelated donors. V gene usage, even among non-selected out-of-frame TCRbeta clonotypes, was reported to be markedly more similar within twin pairs than between unrelated donors. The proposed role of the TCRalpha J segment in MHC recognition during thymic selection was stated to require validation by independent studies. The count of CDR3 clonotypes shared by two donors depended mainly on the product of the two donors' cloneset sizes, and twins did not clearly depart from this trend.

This receptor was taken from a woman between 18 and 55 years old in good health. The sequence links TRBV19 to TRBJ1-2; 6 matching bases give a weak D call of TRBD1. The source material was PBMCs. The CDR3 loop reads CASSIVWGTTGNDGYTF. At the DNA level, the sequence is TGTGCCAGTAGTATAGTGTGGGGGACGACAGGCAACGATGGCTACACCTTC.